Listed below are T cell receptor beta chains from one sample, sequenced in a study of beta chain features in type 1 diabetes. Method: immunoSEQ multiplex PCR; TCRdb's copy keeps in-frame clones and lacks some. The table lists about 360,000 clones, 10% to 15% of them singletons. Sequenced material: naive CD4+ T cells from blood. Receptor source: a man aged 18-30 years in good health. CDR3s include the opening cysteine and the closing phenylalanine or tryptophan. D genes are given only for firm matches. Some rows have no size entry. The others give once, few or many, or a class for an expanded clone.

- | TRBJ2-3 | - | TRBV7-9 | CARTSNITDTQYF | TGTGCCAGGACTAGTAACATAACAGATACGCAGTATTTT
few | TRBJ2-2 | - | TRBV5-1 | CASSIGQNTGELFF | TGCGCCAGCAGCATCGGACAGAACACCGGGGAGCTGTTTTTT
- | TRBJ2-4 | - | TRBV6-5 | CASRDTDSNKNIQYF | TGTGCCAGCAGGGATACCGACAGTAACAAAAACATTCAGTACTTC
many | TRBJ2-7 | TRBD2 | TRBV5-4 | CASSLKLAGDDEQYF | TGTGCCAGCAGCCTCAAACTAGCGGGGGATGACGAGCAGTACTTC
- | TRBJ2-2 | - | TRBV9 | CASSVMSLQGLETGELFF | TGTGCCAGCAGCGTAATGTCTTTGCAGGGGCTTGAGACCGGGGAGCTGTTTTTT
- | TRBJ2-3 | TRBD2 | TRBV5-4 | CASSSLLAGATKGGTQYF | TGTGCCAGCAGCTCTCTACTAGCGGGGGCAACTAAAGGCGGTACGCAGTATTTT
- | TRBJ2-2 | TRBD2 | TRBV2 | CASSAQRGGHTGELFF | TGTGCCAGCAGCGCCCAGCGGGGGGGACACACCGGGGAGCTGTTTTTT
few | TRBJ2-7 | - | TRBV5-4 | CASSLSGISYEQYF | TGTGCCAGCAGCTTGAGTGGCATCTCCTACGAGCAGTACTTC
few | TRBJ1-2 | - | TRBV30 | CATRQEIRDGYTF | TGTGCCACCCGACAGGAGATAAGGGATGGCTACACCTTC
few | TRBJ2-7 | - | TRBV28 | CASLGLNNYEQYF | TGTGCCAGCTTGGGACTGAACAACTACGAGCAGTACTTC
- | TRBJ2-3 | - | TRBV9 | CASSADSGFLGDTQYF | TGTGCCAGCAGCGCGGACAGCGGTTTTTTGGGAGATACGCAGTATTTT
few | TRBJ1-4 | - | TRBV18 | CASSPLSGATNEKLFF | TGTGCCAGCTCGCCCCTAAGCGGGGCGACAAATGAAAAACTGTTTTTT
- | TRBJ2-1 | - | TRBV10-3 | CAIRYRSSYNEQFF | TGTGCCATCAGGTACCGGAGCTCCTACAATGAGCAGTTCTTC
few | TRBJ1-1 | - | TRBV7-6 | CASSLGGGLNTEAFF | TGTGCCAGCAGCTTAGGTGGGGGCCTGAACACTGAAGCTTTCTTT
once | TRBJ2-7 | TRBD2 | TRBV18 | CASSPGFSAGGQSSYEQYF | TGTGCCAGCTCACCGGGATTCAGTGCGGGGGGCCAGAGCTCCTACGAGCAGTACTTC
- | TRBJ2-1 | - | TRBV28 | CASSGSGYSYNEQFF | TGTGCCAGCAGTGGGAGCGGGTACTCCTACAATGAGCAGTTCTTC
- | TRBJ2-3 | - | TRBV9 | CASSVVGAQRADTQYF | TGTGCCAGCAGCGTAGTTGGGGCCCAACGCGCAGATACGCAGTATTTT
- | TRBJ1-6 | - | TRBV5-4 | CASSLDRGGNSPLHF | TGTGCCAGCAGCTTGGATAGGGGAGGTAATTCACCCCTCCACTTT
few | TRBJ1-1 | - | TRBV10-3 | CAISADPNTEAFF | TGTGCCATCAGCGCAGATCCGAACACTGAAGCTTTCTTT
- | TRBJ2-1 | - | TRBV27 | CASSHRDYNEQFF | TGTGCCAGCAGCCACCGGGACTACAATGAGCAGTTCTTC
- | TRBJ2-2 | - | TRBV11-2 | CASSRLRNTGELFF | TGTGCCAGCAGCCGACTCCGGAACACCGGGGAGCTGTTTTTT
- | TRBJ2-1 | TRBD1 | TRBV19 | CASTERTGQYNEQFF | TGTGCCAGTACCGAGAGGACAGGGCAGTACAATGAGCAGTTCTTC
- | TRBJ1-1 | TRBD1 | TRBV4-1 | CASSHLGQGDTEAFF | TGCGCCAGCAGCCACCTCGGACAGGGCGACACTGAAGCTTTCTTT
- | TRBJ1-3 | TRBD1 | TRBV23-1 | CASSQSGTGTGNTIYF | TGCGCCAGCAGTCAATCCGGGACAGGGACTGGAAACACCATATATTTT
few | TRBJ2-4 | TRBD1 | TRBV11-2 | CASSFTGVAKNIQYF | TGTGCCAGCAGCTTTACAGGGGTTGCCAAAAACATTCAGTACTTC
few | TRBJ2-3 | TRBD2 | TRBV7-3 | CASSLRDLPGGADTQYF | TGTGCCAGCAGCTTAAGAGATCTGCCGGGGGGGGCAGATACGCAGTATTTT
- | TRBJ2-2 | TRBD1 | TRBV6-1 | CASSSQGAGELFF | TGTGCCAGCAGTAGTCAGGGGGCCGGGGAGCTGTTTTTT
few | TRBJ2-7 | - | TRBV5-1 | CASSLGQSYEQYF | TGCGCCAGCAGCTTGGGCCAGTCCTACGAGCAGTACTTC
- | TRBJ2-5 | - | TRBV7-9 | CASSLTLAETQYF | TGTGCCAGCAGCTTAACGTTAGCGGAGACCCAGTACTTC
few | TRBJ1-5 | - | TRBV18 | CASSPAGDYEPQHF | TGTGCCAGCTCACCAGCCGGGGATTATGAGCCCCAGCATTTT
- | TRBJ2-7 | TRBD2 | TRBV27 | CASSFSGGPYEQYF | TGTGCCAGCAGTTTCTCGGGGGGGCCCTACGAGCAGTACTTC
few | TRBJ1-2 | - | TRBV5-4 | CASRPARGELSYGYTF | TGTGCCAGCAGACCCGCGCGGGGCGAGCTCTCCTATGGCTACACCTTC
- | TRBJ2-1 | - | TRBV9 | CASSVDLREGWEQFF | TGTGCCAGCAGCGTAGATTTACGTGAGGGTTGGGAGCAGTTCTTC
- | TRBJ2-7 | - | TRBV18 | CASSPSGLTSYEQYF | TGTGCCAGCTCACCGTCGGGACTGACCAGCTACGAGCAGTACTTC
few | TRBJ1-1 | TRBD1 | TRBV25-1 | CASIGQGGRGTEAFF | TGTGCCAGCATAGGACAGGGCGGGAGAGGGACTGAAGCTTTCTTT
- | TRBJ2-3 | - | TRBV11-2 | CASSLRGATDTQYF | TGTGCCAGCAGCTTACGGGGGGCCACAGATACGCAGTATTTT
few | TRBJ2-4 | TRBD2 | TRBV6-1 | CASSNSLAEQYF | TGTGCCAGCAGCAACTCTCTAGCGGAACAGTACTTC
- | TRBJ2-1 | - | TRBV28 | CASSLLPGTNEQFF | TGTGCCAGCAGTTTACTCCCGGGAACCAATGAGCAGTTCTTC
few | TRBJ2-3 | TRBD2 | TRBV7-3 | CASGGGGADTQYF | TGTGCCAGCGGAGGCGGGGGGGCAGATACGCAGTATTTT
- | TRBJ2-2 | TRBD1 | TRBV19 | CASSIGGTGRTGELFF | TGTGCCAGTAGTATCGGAGGGACAGGGAGGACCGGGGAGCTGTTTTTT
- | TRBJ1-5 | TRBD1 | TRBV5-1 | CASSAGQGDQPQHF | TGCGCCAGCAGCGCGGGACAGGGGGATCAGCCCCAGCATTTT
few | TRBJ1-2 | - | TRBV30 | CAWSVLLQVYGYTF | TGTGCCTGGAGTGTACTTCTACAGGTCTATGGCTACACCTTC
- | TRBJ2-1 | TRBD2 | TRBV7-3 | CASSPGLAGPSEQFF | TGTGCCAGCAGCCCCGGGCTAGCGGGACCCAGTGAGCAGTTCTTC
- | TRBJ2-5 | TRBD2 | TRBV4-1 | CASSQANGRARETQYF | TGCGCCAGCAGCCAAGCAAACGGGAGGGCCCGAGAGACCCAGTACTTC
- | TRBJ1-2 | TRBD1 | TRBV6-5 | CASSGTGLGYGYTF | TGTGCCAGCAGCGGGACAGGCCTTGGCTATGGCTACACCTTC
few | TRBJ2-3 | - | TRBV29-1 | CSVQAPWSGQYF | TGCAGCGTACAAGCCCCTTGGAGCGGGCAGTATTTT
- | TRBJ2-7 | - | TRBV28 | CASSLSGSEQYF | TGTGCCAGCAGCCTCTCAGGGTCCGAGCAGTACTTC
- | TRBJ1-5 | - | TRBV7-8 | CASSLGGREVRQPQHF | TGTGCCAGCAGCTTAGGAGGCAGGGAGGTGCGTCAGCCCCAGCATTTT
few | TRBJ1-5 | TRBD1 | TRBV19 | CASSVGTGRSNQPQHF | TGTGCCAGTAGTGTCGGGACAGGGAGAAGCAATCAGCCCCAGCATTTT
few | TRBJ2-5 | - | TRBV19 | CASSARGEGETQYF | TGTGCCAGTAGTGCCAGGGGCGAAGGAGAGACCCAGTACTTC
few | TRBJ1-5 | TRBD1 | TRBV6-8 | CASSPFNRGYQPQHF | TGTGCCAGCAGTCCCTTTAACAGGGGTTATCAGCCCCAGCATTTT
many | TRBJ2-3 | - | TRBV18 | CASSPPRQRMSTDTQYF | TGTGCCAGCTCACCACCACGGCAGAGGATGAGCACAGATACGCAGTATTTT
few | TRBJ2-7 | TRBD2 | TRBV2 | CASSEGRGGDEQYF | TGTGCCAGCAGTGAAGGGCGGGGGGGCGATGAGCAGTACTTC
- | TRBJ2-2 | TRBD1 | TRBV7-9 | CASSSRTGGPGELFF | TGTGCCAGCAGCAGCCGGACAGGGGGCCCCGGGGAGCTGTTTTTT
- | TRBJ2-5 | TRBD1 | TRBV25-1 | CASSEWAGTGIQETQYF | TGTGCCAGCAGTGAATGGGCCGGGACAGGGATCCAAGAGACCCAGTACTTC
few | TRBJ2-1 | - | TRBV19 | CASSIDRYNEQFF | TGTGCCAGTAGTATCGACAGGTACAATGAGCAGTTCTTC
- | TRBJ2-1 | TRBD1 | TRBV28 | CATRQGVSNEQFF | TGTGCCACCCGACAGGGGGTGTCCAATGAGCAGTTCTTC